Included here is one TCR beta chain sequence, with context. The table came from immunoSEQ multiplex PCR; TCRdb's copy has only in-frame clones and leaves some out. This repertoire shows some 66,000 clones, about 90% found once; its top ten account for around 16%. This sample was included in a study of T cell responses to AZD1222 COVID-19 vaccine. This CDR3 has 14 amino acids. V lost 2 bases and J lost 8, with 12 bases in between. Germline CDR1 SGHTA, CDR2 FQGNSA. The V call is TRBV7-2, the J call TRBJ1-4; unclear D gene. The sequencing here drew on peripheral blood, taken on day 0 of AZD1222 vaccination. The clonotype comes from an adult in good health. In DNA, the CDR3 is TGTGCCAGCAGCTTAAATGCCCCAAAAGAAAAACTGTTTTTT. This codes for CASSLNAPKEKLFF.